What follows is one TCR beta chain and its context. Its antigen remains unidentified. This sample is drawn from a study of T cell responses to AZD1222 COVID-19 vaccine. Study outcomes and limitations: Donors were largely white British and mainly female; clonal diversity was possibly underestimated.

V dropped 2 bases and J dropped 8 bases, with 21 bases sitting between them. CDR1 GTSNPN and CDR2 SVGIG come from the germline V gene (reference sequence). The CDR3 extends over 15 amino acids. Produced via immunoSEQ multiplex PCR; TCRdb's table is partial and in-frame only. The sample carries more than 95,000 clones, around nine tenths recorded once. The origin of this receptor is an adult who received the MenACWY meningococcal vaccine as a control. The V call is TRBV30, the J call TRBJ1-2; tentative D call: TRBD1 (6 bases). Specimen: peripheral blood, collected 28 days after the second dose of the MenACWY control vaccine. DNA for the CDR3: TGTGCCTGGAGTTTCACCCGGGGGACAAACGGGGGCTACACCTTC. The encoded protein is CAWSFTRGTNGGYTF.